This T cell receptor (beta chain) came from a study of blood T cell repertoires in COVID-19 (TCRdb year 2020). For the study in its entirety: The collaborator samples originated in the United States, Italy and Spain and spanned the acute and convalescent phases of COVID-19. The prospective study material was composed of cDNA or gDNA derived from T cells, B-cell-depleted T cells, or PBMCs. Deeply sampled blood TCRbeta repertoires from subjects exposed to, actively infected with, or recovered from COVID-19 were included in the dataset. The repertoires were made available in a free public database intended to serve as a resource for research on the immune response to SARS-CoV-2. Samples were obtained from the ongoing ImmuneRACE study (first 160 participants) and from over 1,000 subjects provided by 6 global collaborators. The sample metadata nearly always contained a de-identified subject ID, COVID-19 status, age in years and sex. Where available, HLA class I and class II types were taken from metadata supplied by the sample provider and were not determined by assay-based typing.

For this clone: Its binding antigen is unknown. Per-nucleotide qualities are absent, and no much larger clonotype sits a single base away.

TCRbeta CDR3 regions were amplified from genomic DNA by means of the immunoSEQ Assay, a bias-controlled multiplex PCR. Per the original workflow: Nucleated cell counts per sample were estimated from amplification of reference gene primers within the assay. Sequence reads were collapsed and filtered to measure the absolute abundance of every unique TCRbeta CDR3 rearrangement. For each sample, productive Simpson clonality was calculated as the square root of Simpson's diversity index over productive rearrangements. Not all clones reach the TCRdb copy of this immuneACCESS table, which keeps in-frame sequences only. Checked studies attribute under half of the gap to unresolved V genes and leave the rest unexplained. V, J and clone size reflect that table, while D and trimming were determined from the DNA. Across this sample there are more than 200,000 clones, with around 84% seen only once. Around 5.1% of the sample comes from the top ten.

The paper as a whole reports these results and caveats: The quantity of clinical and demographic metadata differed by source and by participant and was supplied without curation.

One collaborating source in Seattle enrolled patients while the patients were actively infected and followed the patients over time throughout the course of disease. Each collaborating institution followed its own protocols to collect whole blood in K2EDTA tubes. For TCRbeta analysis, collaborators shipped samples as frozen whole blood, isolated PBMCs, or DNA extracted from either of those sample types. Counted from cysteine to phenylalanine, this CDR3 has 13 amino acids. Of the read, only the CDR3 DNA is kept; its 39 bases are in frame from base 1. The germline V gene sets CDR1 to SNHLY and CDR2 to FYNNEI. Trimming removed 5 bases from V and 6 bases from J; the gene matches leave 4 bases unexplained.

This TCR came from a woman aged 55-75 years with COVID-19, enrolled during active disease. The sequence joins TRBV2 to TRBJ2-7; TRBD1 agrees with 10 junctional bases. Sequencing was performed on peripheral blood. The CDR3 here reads CASSSGTGVEQYF. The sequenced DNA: TGTGCCAGCAGTTCCGGGACAGGGGTCGAGCAGTACTTC. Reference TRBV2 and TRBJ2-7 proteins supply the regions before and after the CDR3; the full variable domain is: EPEVTQTPSHQVTQMGQEVILRCVPISNHLYFYWYRQILGQKVEFLVSFYNNEISEKSEIFDDQFSVERPDGSNFTLKIRSTKLEDSAMYFCASSSGTGVEQYFGPGTRLTVT.